Each of the 27 T cell receptor beta chains below was sequenced from the same sample in a study of T-cell memory formation after mild COVID-19. TCRdb itself ran the 5' RACE reads through MiXCR, one entry per CDR3 protein. The table includes around 470,000 distinct CDR3 sequences, about 19% detected once. Specimen: PBMCs or a T cell subset sorted from them (not recorded which). The receptors come from an adult woman who had mild COVID-19 (a few samples of this study predate the infection). Cell type and time point are not known.

The chain uses TRBV5-1 and TRBJ2-5, with 10 bases identical to TRBD2. CDR3 length: 17 amino acids. Germline-derived CDR1 and CDR2 are SGHRS and YFSETQ. V lost 4 bases and J lost 5; bases outside the gene matches: 14. The CDR3 protein is CASSLNRVGLASETQYF. The CDR3, as DNA: TGCGCCAGCAGCCTGAATCGGGTGGGACTAGCGAGTGAGACCCAGTACTTC.

This clonotype was detected ten times or more. The rearrangement joins TRBV11-2 to TRBJ2-5; 11 nucleotides agree with TRBD2. The CDR3 extends over 16 amino acids. J was trimmed by 1 base and V by 5 bases; bases with no gene match: 6. Germline CDR1 reads SGHAT; CDR2 reads FQNNGV. The CDR3 bases are TGTGCCAGCAGCCCTTTCGGGACTAGCGGCCAAGAGACCCAGTACTTC. This encodes CASSPFGTSGQETQYF.

J is TRBJ1-4 and V is TRBV4-2, with D perhaps TRBD1 (5 bases). The length of the CDR3 is 16 residues. Looked up from germline, CDR1 is LGHNA and CDR2 is YNFKEQ. V was clipped by 0 bases and J by 8 bases, with 16 bases between them. This CDR3 reads CASSQDPAGTREKLFF. Written as DNA, the CDR3 is TGTGCCAGCAGCCAAGATCCAGCAGGGACTCGGGAAAAACTGTTTTTT.

This sequence joins TRBV27 and TRBJ1-5; 7 nucleotides agree with TRBD1. The CDR3 loop spans 16 amino acids. Germline values: CDR1 MNHEY, CDR2 SMNVEV (reference sequence). With V trimmed by 6 bases and J by 3 bases, 11 bases remained unmatched. This CDR3 reads CASRPGQARPNQPQHF. DNA of the CDR3: TGTGCCAGCAGGCCTGGACAGGCCCGCCCCAATCAGCCCCAGCATTTT.

This chain joins TRBV24-1 and TRBJ2-5; 8 positions agree with TRBD1. This CDR3 has 15 amino acids. The junction had 8 bases not matched to a gene; V was cut back by 3 bases and J by 6 bases. CDR1 is KGHDR and CDR2 is SFDVKD in the germline V gene. The CDR3 is CATSDPGQGGKTQYF. The CDR3 nucleotides read TGTGCCACCAGTGATCCAGGACAGGGTGGCAAGACCCAGTACTTC.

In this sample, this clonotype turned up a few times. The chain combines TRBV24-1 with TRBJ2-3, with a weak D call TRBD1 (6 bases). Germline CDR1 KGHDR, CDR2 SFDVKD. The CDR3 extends over 15 amino acids. V dropped 9 bases and J dropped 2 bases, with 17 bases sitting between them. CDR3 nucleotide sequence: TGTGCCACCGAAGCGATGACAGGACCCACAGATACGCAGTATTTT. It specifies CATEAMTGPTDTQYF.

This clonotype was seen only a few times. The J gene is TRBJ2-7, the V gene TRBV7-2; D may correspond to TRBD1 or TRBD2 (5 bases each). Between the trimmed V and J ends, which lost 1 base and 2 bases, there was a span of 12 bases. The V gene's germline CDR1 is SGHTA and CDR2 FQGNSA. This CDR3 has 15 amino acids. The CDR3 protein is CASSLGGAAPYEQYF. The CDR3 DNA reads TGTGCCAGCAGCTTAGGAGGGGCAGCTCCCTACGAGCAGTACTTC.

The genes are TRBV7-2 and TRBJ2-1; 12 bases line up with TRBD2. J gave up 2 bases and V 0 bases, and 5 bases lay outside the gene matches. CDR1 and CDR2 from the germline V gene are SGHTA and FQGNSA. The CDR3 is 18 residues long. This CDR3 reads CASSLAPTSGRTYNEQFF. In nucleotides, the CDR3 is TGTGCCAGCAGCTTAGCGCCAACTAGCGGGAGGACCTACAATGAGCAGTTCTTC.

Ten or more counts support this clonotype. The gene calls are TRBV6-6 and TRBJ2-7, with D perhaps TRBD1 or TRBD2 (7 bases each). Deletions cut 7 bases from V and 5 bases from J, with 18 bases between. The CDR3 is 14 amino acids. Per germline, CDR1 MNHNY and CDR2 SVGAGI (reference sequence). The CDR3 spells CASIQQGSGNEQYF. CDR3 in DNA: TGTGCCAGCATCCAACAGGGGAGCGGGAACGAGCAGTACTTC.

This clonotype was observed a handful of times. J is TRBJ1-1 and V is TRBV11-2; D gene uncertain. Germline V gene lookup returns CDR1 SGHAT and CDR2 FQNNGV. There are 13 residues in the CDR3. The V end lost 2 bases, the J end lost 6 bases, and 10 bases lay between the germline ends. CDR3: CASSLSAVAEAFF. CDR3 sequence (DNA): TGTGCCAGCAGCTTATCCGCAGTCGCTGAAGCTTTCTTT.

This chain connects TRBV7-8 to TRBJ2-3; a weak D match, TRBD1 (6 bases). The CDR3 loop spans 14 amino acids. CDR1 is SGHVS, CDR2 FQNEAQ, per germline. Trimming took off 7 bases at V and 0 bases at J, with 11 bases between the two ends. As DNA, the CDR3 is TGTGCCAGCAAACAGGGCTCTAGCACAGATACGCAGTATTTT. The encoded protein is CASKQGSSTDTQYF. The full variable domain, its missing parts supplied by reference TRBV7-8 and TRBJ2-3, is GAGVSQSPRYKVAKRGQDVALRCDPISGHVSLFWYQQALGQGPEFLTYFQNEAQLDKSGLPSDRFFAERPEGSVSTLKIQRTQQEDSAVYLCASKQGSSTDTQYFGPGTRLTVL.

This clonotype was found a few times. This sequence joins TRBV15 and TRBJ2-1; D gene unclear. The CDR3 runs 15 residues. Germline V gene data show CDR1 as LNHNV and CDR2 as YYDKDF (reference sequence). The V end was cut by 0 bases, the J end by 2 bases, with 8 bases between. The CDR3 here is CATSRDRVTYNEQFF. CDR3 in DNA: TGTGCCACCAGCAGAGATCGAGTTACCTACAATGAGCAGTTCTTC. The full variable domain, with the rest looked up from reference TRBV15 and TRBJ2-1, is DAMVIQNPRYQVTQFGKPVTLSCSQTLNHNVMYWYQQKSSQAPKLLFHYYDKDFNNEADTPDNFQSRRPNTSFCFLDIRSPGLGDTAMYLCATSRDRVTYNEQFFGPGTRLTVL.

The chain couples TRBV24-1 to TRBJ2-1; 8 bases fit TRBD1. Trimming cost V 4 bases and J 10 bases; bases outside gene matches: 5. The CDR3 covers 13 residues. CDR1 is KGHDR, CDR2 SFDVKD, per germline. The CDR3 nucleotides read TGTGCCACCAGTGACTCAGGGGGCGGCGAGCAGTTCTTC. It codes for CATSDSGGGEQFF.

The genes are TRBV20-1 and TRBJ1-5; D not certain. V gave up 3 bases and J gave up 5 bases, with 11 bases separating them. Germline CDR1 reads DFQATT; CDR2 reads SNEGSKA (reference sequence). The CDR3 is 13 residues long. CDR3 residues: CSARNREYQPQHF. CDR3 bases: TGCAGTGCTAGGAATAGGGAGTATCAGCCCCAGCATTTT.

A few counts support this clonotype. This CDR3 is CASRAGTAEKLFF. CDR3 in DNA: TGCGCCAGCAGGGCTGGGACAGCTGAAAAACTGTTTTTT. The gene calls are TRBV4-1 and TRBJ1-4, with 7 nucleotides matching TRBD1. The CDR3 extends over 13 amino acids. Trimming removed 6 bases from V and 7 bases from J; junction bases left unmatched: 5. Germline V gives CDR1 MGHRA, CDR2 YSYEKL.

This chain links TRBV3-1 with TRBJ1-4; tentative D call: TRBD1 (5 bases). Germline CDR1 reads LGHDT; CDR2 reads YNNKEL (reference sequence). Trimming removed 1 base at V and 13 bases at J, with 10 bases between. CDR3 length: 12 amino acids. The CDR3 DNA reads as TGTGCCAGCAGCCAAGGCGTCGGGGGACTGTTTTTT. The encoded protein is CASSQGVGGLFF. The whole variable domain, remainder taken from reference TRBV3-1 and TRBJ1-4, is DTAVSQTPKYLVTQMGNDKSIKCEQNLGHDTMYWYKQDSKKFLKIMFSYNNKELIINETVPNRFSPKSPDKAHLNLHINSLELGDSAVYFCASSQGVGGLFFGSGTQLSVL.

This clonotype was detected a few times. V is TRBV12-3 or TRBV12-4 and J is TRBJ1-1; D gene uncertain. CDR3 length equals 12 residues. Trimming cost V 3 bases and J 5 bases, with 7 bases left between them. CDR3 nucleotides: TGTGCCAGCAGTTTTATCGGGACTGAAGCTTTCTTT. This encodes CASSFIGTEAFF.

This clonotype appeared a few times. The chain has TRBV5-6 and TRBJ1-1; D is undetermined. This CDR3 has 15 amino acids. Trimming stripped 0 bases from V and 1 base from J, with 10 bases between. Germline loops: CDR1 SGHDT, CDR2 YYEEEE. The CDR3 region is CASSLASGKNTEAFF. The CDR3 nucleotides read TGTGCCAGCAGCTTGGCTTCGGGTAAGAACACTGAAGCTTTCTTT.

This rearrangement joins TRBV4-1 to TRBJ2-5; 7 nucleotides agree with TRBD2. Per germline, CDR1 MGHRA and CDR2 YSYEKL. This CDR3 is built from 16 residues. Trimming at V came to 3 bases and at J to 1 base, leaving 8 bases not matched to a gene. The CDR3 loop reads CASSHPSGDGQETQYF. The CDR3 DNA sequence: TGCGCCAGCAGCCATCCAAGCGGGGACGGCCAAGAGACCCAGTACTTC.

J is TRBJ2-7 and V is TRBV5-6, with 7 bases lining up with TRBD1. CDR3 length equals 15 residues. CDR1 SGHDT and CDR2 YYEEEE come from the germline V gene. V dropped 1 base and J dropped 2; count of bases not matched to a gene: 6. The DNA of the CDR3 is TGTGCCAGCAGCTTGCGAGACAGGGCCACCTACGAGCAGTACTTC. Amino acid sequence: CASSLRDRATYEQYF.

This chain joins TRBV7-2 and TRBJ1-5; TRBD1 matches at 9 bases. Germline V lookup: CDR1 SGHTA, CDR2 FQGNSA. This CDR3 comprises 17 residues. V lost 5 bases to trimming and J lost 2 bases; unmatched junction nucleotides: 10. The CDR3 region has the DNA TGTGCCAGCAGCCTCACCGGGACAGGGTCCCGCAATCAGCCCCAGCATTTT. Its protein product is CASSLTGTGSRNQPQHF.

The rearrangement links TRBV2 to TRBJ2-7; 8 nucleotides match TRBD1. The CDR3 length is 13 residues. Germline CDR1 reads SNHLY; CDR2 reads FYNNEI. J lost 3 bases, V lost 8 bases, and 6 bases had no gene match. The DNA for the CDR3 is TGTGCCAGCCTAGACAGGGGATTCTACGAGCAGTACTTC. Translation gives CASLDRGFYEQYF.

This clonotype has a handful of counts. The chain uses TRBV30 and TRBJ2-3; D is perhaps TRBD1 (6 bases). CDR1 and CDR2 (germline): GTSNPN, SVGIG (reference sequence). The ends were cut back, 1 base at V and 2 bases at J, with 10 bases in the middle. The CDR3 length is 14 residues. CDR3 amino acids: CAWSADRPTDTQYF. CDR3 nucleotides: TGTGCCTGGAGTGCGGACAGACCCACAGATACGCAGTATTTT. Based on the CDR3 plus reference TRBV30 and TRBJ2-3, the full variable domain is SQTIHQWPATLVQPVGSPLSLECTVEGTSNPNLYWYRQAAGRGLQLLFYSVGIGQISSEVPQNLSASRPQDRQFILSSKKLLLSDSGFYLCAWSADRPTDTQYFGPGTRLTVL.

The chain recombines TRBV7-9 with TRBJ2-1; 8 nucleotides line up with TRBD1. The CDR3 loop spans 16 amino acids. The germline V gene encodes CDR1 SEHNR and CDR2 FQNEAQ (reference sequence). The V segment lost 3 bases and the J segment 2 bases; nucleotides outside the gene matches: 6. The CDR3, as DNA: TGTGCCAGCAGCTTGAGAGGGACAGGCCCCTACAATGAGCAGTTCTTC. This gives the protein CASSLRGTGPYNEQFF.

This clonotype was picked up a small number of times. J is TRBJ2-1 and V is TRBV9; D is perhaps TRBD1 (6 bases). From germline, CDR1 is SGDLS and CDR2 YYNGEE. This CDR3 has 15 amino acids. Trimming took 4 bases from V and 4 from J, leaving 15 bases between them. The CDR3: CASSPGTNRYNEQFF. CDR3 bases: TGTGCCAGCAGCCCCGGGACAAATAGGTACAATGAGCAGTTCTTC.

This clonotype was seen more than once but under ten times. The chain joins TRBV7-9 to TRBJ1-1, with no clear D. The ends were cut back, 4 bases at V and 4 bases at J, with 19 bases in the middle. The germline CDR1 and CDR2 sequences are SEHNR and FQNEAQ (reference sequence). The CDR3 spans 16 residues. The CDR3 loop is CASSSDFRPGITEAFF. DNA of the CDR3: TGTGCCAGCAGCTCGGATTTTAGACCAGGTATCACTGAAGCTTTCTTT.

This clonotype was counted only a few times. V and J are TRBV7-3 and TRBJ2-3, with D tentatively TRBD1 (6 bases). Between the trimmed V and J ends, which lost 5 bases and 3 bases, there was a span of 15 bases. This CDR3 has 15 residues. Germline values: CDR1 SGHTA, CDR2 FQGTGA. CDR3 sequence reads: CASSLTGMGTDTQYF. The CDR3 DNA is TGTGCCAGCAGCCTCACAGGGATGGGGACAGATACGCAGTATTTT.